This T cell receptor (beta chain) was found in a study of graft-versus-host responses after intestinal transplantation (dated by TCRdb to 2020 to 2022). Regarding the study in general: The transplants that recipients received were multivisceral, liver-intestinal, or isolated intestinal. A cohort of 20 to 25 intestinal transplant recipients, including one retransplant, was enrolled, and a few patients lacking pretransplant specimens were excluded. Every recipient was given anti-thymocyte globulin induction, then maintenance tacrolimus and steroids for around three years. Bulk TCR-beta CDR3 sequencing was used to track graft-versus-host and host-versus-graft alloreactive T cell clones in the graft, circulation and bone marrow after intestinal transplantation. Donor T cell macrochimerism was defined as a peak of at least 4% donor T cells among recipient peripheral blood mononuclear cells. Instead of going to the commercial service, samples from a few later patients were sequenced in-house on an Illumina MiSeq and processed with MiXCR. Alloreactive clones were identified by sequencing pre-transplant mixed lymphocyte reaction products and comparing them with unstimulated pre-transplant donor and recipient T cells.

The sample's time point label is to be understood as: cells obtained before transplantation from donor or recipient. CD3+CD4+ and CD3+CD8+ populations were FACS-sorted from unstimulated pre-transplant donor and recipient cells taken from spleen or lymph nodes. What the work shows at the level of the full study, not this receptor alone: The conclusions were limited by the relatively low number and heterogeneity of the intestinal transplant patients. GvH clones were detected in recipient bone marrow, and some of these GvH clones were observed earlier in ileal mucosa or blood, consistent with an intestinal mucosal origin. Early after transplant, peak levels of circulating GvH clones were found to be associated with declines in HvG clones. In patients with donor T cell macrochimerism, the allografts had high GvH to HvG T cell clonal ratios.

As to this clone: Which antigen it targets is not known. The sample holds no much larger clone one base away, and base qualities are not on file.

Preparation of the library involved the immunoSEQ multiplex PCR assay. For most patients, genomic DNA was isolated with the Qiagen DNeasy Blood and Tissue Kit and shipped frozen to Adaptive Biotechnologies for TCR sequencing. Adaptive Biotechnologies carried out high-throughput TCR-beta CDR3 sequencing of genomic DNA for most patients. In the paper's pipeline: TCR sequencing data were retrieved from Adaptive's ImmunoSEQ software for 15 to 20 patients, whereas three other patients were processed with MiXCR and VDJtools. To correct CD4 versus CD8 sorting errors, sequences present in both subsets at a frequency ratio below 5:1 were removed. Because the origin of CDR3 nucleotide sequences shared between donor and recipient could not be assigned, those sequences were removed. To be classed as alloreactive, a clone needed at least 2-fold expansion over unstimulated cells and a minimum CFSE-low frequency of 0.002% (template counts) or 0.001% (read counts). Clones were considered mappable if detected in sequenced pre-transplant spleen, lymph node, or MLR CFSE-low populations of the donor or recipient. Cumulative frequency of alloreactive clones was calculated as a percentage of all sequences weighted by copy number. TCRdb re-hosts the immuneACCESS table, in-frame sequences only. Its copies lack some clones; in the studies checked, an unresolved V gene accounts for under half of them, and the cause for the rest is not known. The D gene and trimming were derived from the DNA, and the V and J assignments and clone size from that table. The sample table holds approximately 110,000 clones, of which about 92% were seen once. 1% to 1.5% of the sample is held by the ten biggest clonotypes.

The source of this sequence is a human donor who was the organ donor for an intestinal transplant. Sequencing used unstimulated CD8+ T cells sorted from spleen or lymph node cells, obtained before transplant.

The base sequence is TGTGCCAGCAGCCCTAGCGGGAGTCGCGCAGATACGCAGTATTTT. It translates as CASSPSGSRADTQYF. The chain is assembled from TRBV7-9 and TRBJ2-3; 10 nucleotides in the junction match TRBD2. CDR1 and CDR2 were assigned from the germline V gene (reference sequence) as SEHNR and FQNEAQ. The CDR3, from cysteine to phenylalanine, totals 15 residues. The read is trimmed to its CDR3 DNA, 45 bases read in frame from base 1. V is trimmed back by 5 bases and J by 4 bases, and the junction contains 6 bases that no gene match accounts for.